This T cell receptor (beta chain) was documented in a study of blood T cell repertoires in COVID-19. For the study at large: In each case, the material was cDNA or gDNA derived from T cells, B-cell-depleted T cells, or PBMCs.

From germline, CDR1 is LGHDT and CDR2 YNNKEL (reference sequence). V shed 0 bases and J 2 bases; nucleotides not matched to a gene: 12. This CDR3 contains 19 residues. Method: immunoSEQ multiplex PCR; TCRdb's copy keeps in-frame clones and lacks some. The repertoire holds more than 85,000 clones, with over 90% as singletons. Sample: peripheral blood. The chain links TRBV3-1 (or the pseudogene TRBV3-2) to TRBJ2-5; 10 nucleotides line up with TRBD2. The receptor's source is a man aged 60 to 75 with acute or convalescent COVID-19. Here the CDR3 DNA reads TGTGCCAGCAGCCAAGATCTCCTCTTACTAGCGGGAACACAAGAGACCCAGTACTTC. This sequence encodes CASSQDLLLLAGTQETQYF.